The clone carrying this TCR beta chain came up a few times. Its antigen remains unidentified. CDR1 MNHNS and CDR2 SASEGT come from the germline V gene. V was trimmed by 6 bases and J by 0 bases, leaving 12 bases between them. This CDR3 has 15 amino acids. These data are taken from a study of CD8 T cells in ankylosing spondylitis. Study-wide results and caveats: Reports say disease-linked clones showed up significantly more in matched ankylosing spondylitis synovial fluid. Peripheral blood samples showed relatively rare disease-linked clones, and these clones were CD8+. Before this, some motif variants had been reported in reactive arthritis synovial fluid and blood. A motif in TCR beta, a set of eight highly homologous variants, appeared characteristic of ankylosing spondylitis blood.

By quantitative 5'-RACE with molecular barcodes, the TCR beta libraries were made. From the 5' RACE reads, TCRdb called clonotypes with MiXCR, one entry per CDR3 protein. The data contain some 700,000 distinct CDR3 sequences, over 15% of them singletons. This sequence was found in a male donor with ankylosing spondylitis. The chain joins TRBV6-1 to TRBJ2-4; possibly TRBD1 for D (5 bases). Sequenced material: blood, either unsorted or a sorted T cell fraction (not recorded which). Here the CDR3 reads CASRRIREAKNIQYF. In DNA, the CDR3 is TGTGCCAGCAGACGAATCAGGGAAGCCAAAAACATTCAGTACTTC.